Listed below are T cell receptor beta chains from one sample, sequenced in a study of CD8 T cells in Susac syndrome. TCRdb processed the immunoSEQ multiplex PCR reads anew with MiXCR; each CDR3 protein has one entry. Among 120,000 to 150,000 distinct CDR3 sequences, over 85% were seen once, and the ten largest hold 0.27%. The sample was CD8+ T cells from PBMCs. These receptor sequences come from a human donor in good health. Each CDR3 is given with its conserved first and last residue. The D gene is left open where the match is weak. Where a row states a size, it is once, few, many or the class of an expanded clone; other rows omit it.

CDR3: CASSQYNEQFF
DNA: TGTGCCAGCAGCCAGTACAATGAGCAGTTCTTC
length: 11
D: -
J: TRBJ2-1
size: many
V: TRBV14

CDR3: CASNLRGSSYEQYF
DNA: TGTGCCAGCAATCTCCGGGGGAGCTCCTACGAGCAGTACTTC
length: 14
D: -
J: TRBJ2-7
size: -
V: TRBV27

CDR3: CAISDGTGPYGYTF
DNA: TGTGCCATCAGTGACGGGACAGGGCCCTATGGCTACACCTTC
length: 14
D: TRBD1
J: TRBJ1-2
size: -
V: TRBV10-3

CDR3: CASSFGENEQFF
DNA: TGTGCCAGCAGCTTCGGGGAGAATGAGCAGTTCTTC
length: 12
D: -
J: TRBJ2-1
size: -
V: TRBV7-9

CDR3: CASSITEAFF
DNA: TGTGCCAGCTCCATCACTGAAGCTTTCTTT
length: 10
D: -
J: TRBJ1-1
size: -
V: TRBV5-4

CDR3: CASSFPHLAAGRDTQYF
DNA: TGTGCCAGCAGTTTTCCCCATCTAGCGGCCGGTAGAGATACGCAGTATTTT
length: 17
D: TRBD2
J: TRBJ2-3
size: -
V: TRBV28

CDR3: CSTLAGGTYEQYF
DNA: TGCAGCACACTAGCGGGAGGTACCTACGAGCAGTACTTC
length: 13
D: TRBD2
J: TRBJ2-7
size: -
V: TRBV29-1

CDR3: CASSPADGYTF
DNA: TGTGCCAGCAGCCCAGCGGATGGCTACACCTTC
length: 11
D: -
J: TRBJ1-2
size: -
V: TRBV9

CDR3: CATTGLGQNEQFF
DNA: TGTGCCACCACCGGGTTAGGGCAGAATGAGCAGTTCTTC
length: 13
D: -
J: TRBJ2-1
size: once
V: TRBV24-1

CDR3: CSVELPANTQYF
DNA: TGCAGCGTTGAACTACCTGCCAATACGCAGTATTTT
length: 12
D: -
J: TRBJ2-3
size: -
V: TRBV29-1

CDR3: CASSLEVPYEQYF
DNA: TGCGCCAGCAGCTTGGAAGTGCCCTACGAGCAGTACTTC
length: 13
D: -
J: TRBJ2-7
size: once
V: TRBV5-1

CDR3: CASSIWGGNEQFF
DNA: TGTGCCAGTAGTATTTGGGGTGGCAATGAGCAGTTCTTC
length: 13
D: -
J: TRBJ2-1
size: -
V: TRBV19

CDR3: CASSLQGRNTEAFF
DNA: TGTGCCAGCAGTCTTCAGGGGAGGAACACTGAAGCTTTCTTT
length: 14
D: -
J: TRBJ1-1
size: -
V: TRBV6-5

CDR3: CASSLGAGGPVF
DNA: TGTGCCAGCAGCTTAGGAGCGGGAGGGCCGGTCTTC
length: 12
D: TRBD2
J: TRBJ2-1
size: -
V: TRBV7-9

CDR3: CSARDIPTSEETQYF
DNA: TGCAGTGCTAGAGACATCCCGACTAGCGAAGAGACCCAGTACTTC
length: 15
D: TRBD2
J: TRBJ2-5
size: -
V: TRBV20-1

CDR3: CASRSRAQGDTEAFF
DNA: TGTGCCAGCAGGTCCCGCGCCCAGGGGGACACTGAAGCTTTCTTT
length: 15
D: TRBD1
J: TRBJ1-1
size: -
V: TRBV27

CDR3: CASSQDWGTEQFF
DNA: TGCGCCAGCAGCCAAGATTGGGGGACGGAGCAGTTCTTC
length: 13
D: -
J: TRBJ2-1
size: -
V: TRBV4-3

CDR3: CASSPTPPGQGQHYGYTF
DNA: TGTGCCAGCAGTCCCACCCCCCCGGGACAGGGGCAACACTATGGCTACACCTTC
length: 18
D: TRBD1
J: TRBJ1-2
size: -
V: TRBV12-3/TRBV12-4

CDR3: CASSLPVGVHGYTF
DNA: TGTGCCAGCAGCTTGCCCGTTGGGGTCCATGGCTACACCTTC
length: 14
D: -
J: TRBJ1-2
size: -
V: TRBV5-4

CDR3: CAFKASGGNEQFF
DNA: TGTGCCTTCAAGGCTAGCGGGGGTAATGAGCAGTTCTTC
length: 13
D: TRBD2
J: TRBJ2-1
size: -
V: TRBV28

CDR3: CASSPPGGEGSYEQYF
DNA: TGTGCCAGCAGCCCCCCAGGGGGAGAAGGTAGCTACGAGCAGTACTTC
length: 16
D: TRBD1
J: TRBJ2-7
size: -
V: TRBV13

CDR3: CASSVEGRSTDTQYF
DNA: TGTGCCAGCAGCGTAGAGGGGAGAAGCACAGATACGCAGTATTTT
length: 15
D: -
J: TRBJ2-3
size: -
V: TRBV9